One sample yielded the 13 T cell receptor beta chains listed below, sequenced in a study of blood T cell repertoires in COVID-19. Here immunoSEQ multiplex PCR was the method, and the copy in TCRdb shows in-frame clones only, minus some. The table shows over 250,000 clones, with 86% occurring only once. Sequenced material: peripheral blood. These receptors were obtained from a man aged 35 to 55 who had recovered from COVID-19.

This clone was seen a few times. The V and J genes are TRBV2 and TRBJ1-2; D possibly corresponds to TRBD1 (6 bases). With 7 bases removed from V and 7 bases from J, the gap between germline ends came to 13 bases. The CDR3 is made up of 12 amino acids. Germline loops: CDR1 SNHLY, CDR2 FYNNEI. The CDR3 region is CASTLQGTGYTF. The CDR3 DNA reads TGTGCCAGCACTCTACAGGGTACTGGCTACACCTTC.

V and J are TRBV7-9 and TRBJ1-4, with D possibly TRBD1 on 5 matching bases. CDR3 length: 14 amino acids. V was pared by 5 bases and J by 4 bases, with 11 bases between. Germline V gene lookup returns CDR1 SEHNR and CDR2 FQNEAQ (reference sequence). The DNA of the CDR3 is TGTGCCAGCAGCGCCGGGACTCTTAATGAAAAACTGTTTTTT. Protein sequence: CASSAGTLNEKLFF.

V and J are TRBV7-6 and TRBJ1-1, with a possible D match to TRBD1 (6 bases). The V and J ends lost 0 bases and 0 bases respectively, with 8 bases between them. The CDR3 runs 15 residues. Per germline, CDR1 SGHVS and CDR2 FNYEAQ. The CDR3 bases are TGTGCCAGCAGCTTAGCGGGGGCGATGAACACTGAAGCTTTCTTT. Translation: CASSLAGAMNTEAFF.

The chain is built from TRBV5-1 and TRBJ2-3; 10 bases fit TRBD2. The CDR3 is 16 residues long. Germline V CDR1 and CDR2: SGHRS, YFSETQ. The junction had 2 bases not matched to a gene; V was cut back by 1 base and J by 0 bases. The CDR3 loop is CASSLLAGESTDTQYF. The CDR3, as DNA: TGCGCCAGCAGCTTGCTAGCGGGGGAGAGCACAGATACGCAGTATTTT.

The sample holds a few counts of this clone. This chain joins TRBV6-2 or TRBV6-3 and TRBJ2-1; D not certain. Trimming took off 2 bases at V and 6 bases at J, with 8 bases between the two ends. Germline lookup yields CDR1 MNHEY and CDR2 SVGEGT. The CDR3 totals 13 residues. The CDR3 loop is CASSYNWANEQFF. Written as DNA, the CDR3 is TGTGCCAGCAGTTACAACTGGGCCAATGAGCAGTTCTTC.

The gene calls are TRBV3-1 (or the pseudogene TRBV3-2) and TRBJ1-2; unclear D gene. V was shortened by 1 base and J by 5 bases, with 14 bases between the two germline ends. The CDR3 spans 15 residues. Germline CDR1 reads LGHDT; CDR2 reads YNNKEL (reference sequence). CDR3 in amino acids: CASSQVMVSEYGYTF. In DNA form, the CDR3 reads TGTGCCAGCAGCCAAGTAATGGTGTCTGAGTATGGCTACACCTTC.

This clone was picked up one time. V and J are TRBV5-1 and TRBJ2-1; TRBD2 is a possible D gene (7 bases). Trimming stripped 4 bases from V and 2 bases from J, with 16 bases between. The CDR3 has 16 residues. The germline CDR1 and CDR2 sequences are SGHRS and YFSETQ. In DNA, the CDR3 is TGCGCCAGCAGCGCTTCTTGGGGGGGCACCTACAATGAGCAGTTCTTC. This sequence encodes CASSASWGGTYNEQFF.

In this sample, this clone turned up a few times. J is TRBJ2-3 and V is TRBV4-1; weak D call: TRBD2 (5 bases). The CDR3 consists of 14 residues. Germline CDR1 MGHRA, CDR2 YSYEKL. Trimming left V 3 bases short and J 2 bases short, with 9 bases between. The CDR3 is CASSQPGDTDTQYF. In nucleotides, the CDR3 is TGCGCCAGCAGCCAGCCCGGGGACACAGATACGCAGTATTTT.

V and J are TRBV7-9 and TRBJ2-7, with TRBD1 matching 8 bases. The V gene end was trimmed by 4 bases and the J gene end by 9 bases; junction bases not matched to a gene: 5. The CDR3 totals 12 residues. Germline V lookup: CDR1 SEHNR, CDR2 FQNEAQ (reference sequence). CDR3 amino acids: CASSSQGAVQYF. The CDR3 coding sequence is TGTGCCAGCAGCTCTCAGGGGGCGGTGCAGTACTTC.

The V call is TRBV6-2 or TRBV6-3, the J call TRBJ2-7; TRBD1 matches 9 bases. V was pared by 0 bases and J by 3 bases, with 9 bases of the junction left unmatched. Germline CDR1 is MNHEY and CDR2 is SVGEGT. The CDR3 totals 17 residues. The CDR3 reads CASSYSPGQGHYYEQYF. DNA of the CDR3: TGTGCCAGCAGTTACTCTCCGGGACAGGGCCACTACTACGAGCAGTACTTC.

V and J are TRBV4-1 and TRBJ1-4; D might be TRBD1 (5 bases). The V gene lost 3 bases and the J gene lost 3 bases, with 11 bases spanning the gap. CDR1 and CDR2 from the germline V gene are MGHRA and YSYEKL. This CDR3 is 15 amino acids long. In DNA, the CDR3 is TGCGCCAGCAGCCAGGAGGGGCTACCTAATGAAAAACTGTTTTTT. It yields the protein CASSQEGLPNEKLFF.

This clone was recorded many times. This sequence joins TRBV2 and TRBJ1-5; 8 bases line up with TRBD1. Germline V gene data show CDR1 as SNHLY and CDR2 as FYNNEI. The CDR3 sequence is 16 residues long. The trim removed 4 bases at V and 0 bases at J, leaving 5 bases unmatched. The chain's CDR3 is CASSVGQDYSNQPQHF. CDR3 coding DNA: TGTGCCAGCAGTGTGGGACAGGATTATAGCAATCAGCCCCAGCATTTT.

This chain uses TRBV10-3 with TRBJ1-2; D may be TRBD1 (6 bases). CDR3 length: 16 residues. The germline V and J ends were trimmed by 2 bases and 0 bases, with 13 bases remaining between them. Per the germline V gene, CDR1 is ENHRY and CDR2 is SYGVKD. CDR3 protein: CAISEPARTANYGYTF. CDR3 nucleotide sequence: TGTGCCATCAGTGAGCCGGCCCGGACAGCTAACTATGGCTACACCTTC.